The 5 T cell receptor beta chains presented below share a single source sample, sequenced in a study of shared T cell receptors in the human thymus. Assay: immunoSEQ multiplex PCR; the TCRdb copy retains only in-frame clones and omits some. Of about 730,000 clones in the sample, approximately 85% are singletons; the top ten hold more than 0.008%. The same data also went into a second study, on human thymus T cells.

The sample consisted of thymocytes. All receptors derive from a girl in the first two years of life with a congenital heart defect.

The J gene is TRBJ2-4, the V gene TRBV27; no firm D call. Germline-derived CDR1 and CDR2 are MNHEY and SMNVEV (reference sequence). This CDR3 comprises 13 residues. The V and J ends lost 7 bases and 1 base respectively, with 8 bases between them. CDR3 sequence reads: CASKTPAKNIQYF. The CDR3 nucleotides read TGTGCCAGCAAAACTCCGGCCAAAAACATTCAGTACTTC.

The rearrangement uses TRBV5-1 and TRBJ2-1; 7 bases align to TRBD2. The CDR3 length is 17 residues. The junction had 10 bases not matched to a gene; V was cut back by 1 base and J by 3 bases. Germline V gene sequence: CDR1 SGHRS, CDR2 YFSETQ. The CDR3 sequence: CASSLLGGPSGYNEQFF. In nucleotides, the CDR3 is TGCGCCAGCAGCTTGTTGGGGGGACCTAGCGGCTACAATGAGCAGTTCTTC.

The chain employs TRBV7-6 and TRBJ1-1, with TRBD1 identical over 7 bases. V lost 0 bases to trimming and J lost 5 bases; unmatched junction nucleotides: 12. The CDR3 spans 17 residues. The V gene's germline CDR1 is SGHVS and CDR2 FNYEAQ. CDR3: CASSLAGQGEVGTEAFF. The CDR3 DNA reads TGTGCCAGCAGCTTAGCGGGGCAGGGGGAGGTGGGGACTGAAGCTTTCTTT.

The V call is TRBV7-2, the J call TRBJ1-1, with D possibly matching TRBD1 (6 bases). CDR3 size: 13 residues. The germline V gene encodes CDR1 SGHTA and CDR2 FQGNSA. V was shortened by 5 bases and J by 7 bases, with 14 bases between the two germline ends. CDR3 in DNA: TGTGCCAGCAGCACGCAGGGGTCGCTTGAAGCTTTCTTT. It encodes CASSTQGSLEAFF. Complete variable domain (other parts from reference TRBV7-2 and TRBJ1-1): GAGVSQSPSNKVTEKGKDVELRCDPISGHTALYWYRQSLGQGLEFLIYFQGNSAPDKSGLPSDRFSAERTGGSVSTLTIQRTQQEDSAVYLCASSTQGSLEAFFGQGTRLTVV.

The rearrangement joins TRBV15 to TRBJ2-2, with TRBD1 matching over 8 bases. This CDR3 region has 15 residues. V dropped 4 bases and J dropped 5; count of bases not matched to a gene: 6. Germline V gene lookup returns CDR1 LNHNV and CDR2 YYDKDF (reference sequence). CDR3 sequence reads: CATSNRGAGTGELFF. The CDR3 coding sequence is TGTGCCACCAGCAACAGGGGGGCCGGGACCGGGGAGCTGTTTTTT. Using reference TRBV15 and TRBJ2-2 for the parts outside the CDR3, the full variable domain is DAMVIQNPRYQVTQFGKPVTLSCSQTLNHNVMYWYQQKSSQAPKLLFHYYDKDFNNEADTPDNFQSRRPNTSFCFLDIRSPGLGDTAMYLCATSNRGAGTGELFFGEGSRLTVL.